This TCR beta chain originates from a study of blood T cell repertoires in COVID-19. Study information: The study drew acute and convalescent COVID-19 samples from the United States, Italy and Spain.

Clones were read by immunoSEQ multiplex PCR, and TCRdb kept only the in-frame ones, dropping some. The sample carries more than 65,000 clones, around 80% recorded once. Sequencing was carried out using peripheral blood. This clonotype was obtained from an elderly woman with active or convalescent COVID-19.

CDR3 bases: TGTGCCTGGAGTTCATCCCGGAGAAGCTCCTACGAGCAGTACTTC. It is translated as CAWSSSRRSSYEQYF. The V and J genes are TRBV30 and TRBJ2-7; no clear D. This CDR3 comprises 15 residues. The V end was cut by 2 bases, the J end by 0 bases, with 14 bases between. Germline CDR1 and CDR2: GTSNPN and SVGIG (reference sequence).